The entry below gives a single TCR beta chain sequence along with its context. This sample was included in a study of blood T cell repertoires in COVID-19. The assay was immunoSEQ multiplex PCR, and TCRdb's table has in-frame clones only and misses some. Here the sample spans 88,000 or so clones, about 85% being singletons. The ends were cut back, 0 bases at V and 5 bases at J, with 14 bases in the middle. The V gene's germline CDR1 is SGHRS and CDR2 YFSETQ. The CDR3 consists of 15 residues. Source material: peripheral blood. The chain employs TRBV5-1 and TRBJ1-1; D is ambiguous. This TCR was sampled from a man in his fifties or sixties with acute or convalescent COVID-19. The CDR3 loop reads CASSLGRDLVTEAFF. CDR3 bases: TGCGCCAGCAGCTTGGGACGGGATTTAGTGACTGAAGCTTTCTTT.